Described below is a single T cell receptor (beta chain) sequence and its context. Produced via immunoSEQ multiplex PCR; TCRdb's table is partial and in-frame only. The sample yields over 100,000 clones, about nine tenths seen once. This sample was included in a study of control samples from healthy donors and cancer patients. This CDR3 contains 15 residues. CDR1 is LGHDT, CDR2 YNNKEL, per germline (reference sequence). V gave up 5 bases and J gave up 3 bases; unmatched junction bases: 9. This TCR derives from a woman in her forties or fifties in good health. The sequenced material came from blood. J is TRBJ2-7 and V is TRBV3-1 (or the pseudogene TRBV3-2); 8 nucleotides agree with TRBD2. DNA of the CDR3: TGTGCCAGCAGCGCAGCGGGAGTAGCGGTCTACGAGCAGTACTTC. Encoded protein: CASSAAGVAVYEQYF.